This TCR beta chain was captured in a study of CD8 T cells in ankylosing spondylitis. Notes on the study in general: Blood of patients with ankylosing spondylitis appeared to be characterized by a TCR beta motif of eight highly homologous variants. Past studies reported some motif variants in reactive arthritis synovial fluid and blood. Significantly higher representation of disease-linked clones was reported for matched ankylosing spondylitis synovial fluid.

The CDR3 runs to 16 residues. Trimming stripped 6 bases from V and 0 bases from J, with 15 bases between. CDR1 and CDR2 (germline): SQVTM, ANQGSEA. TCRdb fed the 5' RACE reads into MiXCR, producing one record per CDR3 protein. The sample contains about 460,000 distinct CDR3 sequences, about 5.7% of which appear only once. This clonotype was counted a few times. What it binds is unknown. The chain combines TRBV29-1 with TRBJ2-6; possible D gene TRBD1, 6 bases. Sequenced input: blood, either unsorted or a sorted T cell fraction (not recorded which). The source of this sequence is a male donor with ankylosing spondylitis. In nucleotides, the CDR3 is TGCAGCGTCTCGGGGACAACTACCTCTGGGGCCAACGTCCTGACTTTC. This sequence encodes CSVSGTTTSGANVLTF.